The 2 T cell receptor beta chains reported below all come from one sample, sequenced in a study of blood T cells in healthy people across ages. The authors ran a second PCR of about 6 to 11 cycles using a sample-barcoded 5' primer and a J-beta primer mix. Via MiXCR, TCRdb re-called the 5' RACE reads, giving one row per CDR3 protein. The repertoire has some 710,000 distinct CDR3 sequences, around half of them found once; the top ten carry approximately 18%. The sample comprised blood. These receptors came from an elderly man in good health.

Regarding this clonotype: A much larger clone is a single base away; this may be a read error. The rearrangement joins TRBV12-3 or TRBV12-4 to TRBJ2-5, with D maybe TRBD1 (5 bases). CDR3 size: 12 residues. Trimming pared 6 bases from V and 3 bases from J, leaving 8 bases between. The chain's CDR3 is CASRMTEETQYF. CDR3 DNA: TGTGCCAGCAGAATGACAGAAGAGACCCAGTACTTC.

The chain links TRBV5-1 to TRBJ2-5; tentative D call: TRBD2 (5 bases). Trimming shortened V by 5 bases and J by 11 bases, and 19 bases separated the two germline ends. Looked up from germline, CDR1 is SGHRS and CDR2 is YFSETQ. The CDR3 length is 13 residues. The CDR3 protein is CASRLGPTNEQYF. The CDR3 nucleotides are TGCGCCAGCAGACTAGGACCGACGAATGAGCAGTACTTC. Full variable domain (missing parts from reference TRBV5-1 and TRBJ2-5): KAGVTQTPRYLIKTRGQQVTLSCSPISGHRSVSWYQQTPGQGLQFLFEYFSETQRNKGNFPGRFSGRQFSNSRSEMNVSTLELGDSALYLCASRLGPTNEQYFGPGTRLLVL.